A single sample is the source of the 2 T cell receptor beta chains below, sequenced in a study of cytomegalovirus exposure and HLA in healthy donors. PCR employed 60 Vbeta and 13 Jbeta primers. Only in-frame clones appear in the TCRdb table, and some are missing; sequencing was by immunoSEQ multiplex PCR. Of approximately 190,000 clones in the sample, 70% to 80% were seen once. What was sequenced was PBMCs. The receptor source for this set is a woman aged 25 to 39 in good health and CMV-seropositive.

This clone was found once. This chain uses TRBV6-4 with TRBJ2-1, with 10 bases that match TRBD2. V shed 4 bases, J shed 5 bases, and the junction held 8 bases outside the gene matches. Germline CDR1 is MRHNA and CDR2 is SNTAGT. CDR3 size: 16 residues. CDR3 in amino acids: CASSVRGLAGDNEQFF. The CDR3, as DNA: TGTGCCAGCAGTGTAAGAGGGCTAGCGGGGGACAATGAGCAGTTCTTC.

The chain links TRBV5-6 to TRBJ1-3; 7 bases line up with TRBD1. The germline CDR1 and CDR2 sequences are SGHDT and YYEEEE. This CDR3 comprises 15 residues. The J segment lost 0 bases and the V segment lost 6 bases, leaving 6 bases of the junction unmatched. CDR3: CASIRQGSSGNTIYF. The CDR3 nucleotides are TGTGCCAGCATCAGACAGGGTAGCTCTGGAAACACCATATATTTT. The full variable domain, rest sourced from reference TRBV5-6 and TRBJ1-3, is DAGVTQSPTHLIKTRGQQVTLRCSPKSGHDTVSWYQQALGQGPQFIFQYYEEEERQRGNFPDRFSGHQFPNYSSELNVNALLLGDSALYLCASIRQGSSGNTIYFGEGSWLTVV.